This T cell receptor beta chain emerged from a study of OX40 agonist ivuxolimab in advanced cancers. Produced via immunoSEQ multiplex PCR; TCRdb's table is partial and in-frame only. The table has 90,000 to 100,000 clones, roughly nine tenths seen once. CDR1 and CDR2 from the germline V gene are SGHTA and FQGTGA. V lost 6 bases to trimming and J lost 2 bases; unmatched junction nucleotides: 11. The CDR3 totals 16 residues. Study observations and caveats: The study observed clonal expansion of CD4+ and CD8+ blood T cells by week 6 at 0.1 to 3.0 mg/kg.

A word on this clone: The antigen is unknown.

The sequences come from CD4+ or CD8+ T cells sorted from blood, collected in a trial of the OX40 agonist ivuxolimab. This sequence joins TRBV7-3 and TRBJ2-5; 8 bases are shared with TRBD2. The TCR originated in an adult with an advanced solid tumor such as melanoma, head and neck, liver or kidney cancer. The CDR3 sequence is CASSLIGGLVQETQYF. As DNA, the CDR3 is TGTGCCAGCAGTCTCATCGGGGGACTAGTACAAGAGACCCAGTACTTC.